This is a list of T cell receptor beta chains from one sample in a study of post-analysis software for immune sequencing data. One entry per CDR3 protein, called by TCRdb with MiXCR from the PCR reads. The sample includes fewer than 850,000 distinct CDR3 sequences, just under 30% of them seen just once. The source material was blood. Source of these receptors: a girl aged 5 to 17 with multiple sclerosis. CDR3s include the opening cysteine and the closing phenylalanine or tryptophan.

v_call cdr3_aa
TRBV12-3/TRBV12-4 CASRPTGYEQYF
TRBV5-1 CASRGAFSAVGNEQFF
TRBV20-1 CSARETGLAGAGELFF
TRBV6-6 CASRQGLSYNEQFF
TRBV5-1 CASSLEGRRLIRGTDTQYF
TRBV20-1 CSASRTQYF
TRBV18 CASSPPEAGRPNEKLFF
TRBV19 CASSTLGVKNTEAFF
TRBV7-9 CASSPRTATFYEQYF
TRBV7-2 CASSLLLGVNTEAFF
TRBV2 CASLPSSYNEQYF
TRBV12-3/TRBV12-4 CASSLGSFIRDERYF
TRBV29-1 CSVIAGRADTQYF
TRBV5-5 CASSLDGAAPTDTQYF
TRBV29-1 CSVADRGDTGELFF
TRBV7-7 CASSLGGTASYNEQFF
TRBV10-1 CASSVSRNRDQETQYF
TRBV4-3 CASSQDPGLDGSEQFF
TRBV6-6 CASTKNRVSYNSPLHF
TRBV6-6 CASNRQGPRNQPQHF
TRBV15 CATSRQGRRMNTEAFF
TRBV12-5 CASGLQGMEAFF